A single sample is the source of the 21 T cell receptor beta chains below, sequenced in a study of regulatory T cells in long-lasting Graves disease. Stated time point: newly diagnosed GD, antithyroid drugs for less than 3 months. TCR sequences were obtained from RNA taken from PBMCs. iRepertoire HTBI primers and Arm-PCR of CDR3 regions built TCR beta libraries. TCRdb used MiXCR to reprocess the multiplex PCR reads, holding one entry per CDR3 protein. The data hold a few hundred thousand distinct CDR3 sequences, with around 18% observed a single time. The sample also formed part of further work on T cells in Graves' hyperthyroidism and ophthalmopathy.

Source: peripheral blood mononuclear cells (PBMCs), taken at new diagnosis, from a patient treated with antithyroid drugs. The source is a woman under 40 with Graves disease.

In its sample, this clonotype was seen many times. The gene calls are TRBV19 and TRBJ2-7; 10 nucleotides match TRBD1. The CDR3 covers 14 residues. The V segment lost 5 bases and the J segment 5 bases; nucleotides outside the gene matches: 6. Per germline, CDR1 LNHDA and CDR2 SQIVND (reference sequence). The CDR3 region is CASSPGQGGDEQYF. The CDR3, as DNA: TGTGCCAGTAGTCCAGGACAGGGGGGCGACGAGCAGTACTTC. The full variable domain, completed using reference TRBV19 and TRBJ2-7, is DGGITQSPKYLFRKEGQNVTLSCEQNLNHDAMYWYRQDPGQGLRLIYYSQIVNDFQKGDIAEGYSVSREKKESFPLTVTSAQKNPTAFYLCASSPGQGGDEQYFGPGTRLTVT.

In this sample, this clonotype turned up many times. V is TRBV6-5 and J is TRBJ1-4; 7 nucleotides align to TRBD1. The V gene's germline CDR1 is MNHEY and CDR2 SVGAGI. This CDR3 is 15 amino acids long. With V trimmed by 2 bases and J by 7 bases, 7 bases remained unmatched. The CDR3 DNA reads as TGTGCCAGCAGTTACGGGTACAGGGGACCTGAAAAACTGTTTTTT. As protein: CASSYGYRGPEKLFF.

This rearrangement joins TRBV6-1 to TRBJ1-2; TRBD1 might be the D (5 bases). The CDR3 runs to 15 residues. Germline V gene sequence: CDR1 MNHNS, CDR2 SASEGT. V was trimmed by 7 bases and J by 4 bases, leaving 19 bases between them. DNA of the CDR3: TGTGCCAGCACCGGGAGGAACCAGGGCGGCTATGGCTACACCTTC. Protein sequence: CASTGRNQGGYGYTF.

This clonotype came up many times. The CDR3 sequence: CARKSQESSYNEQFF. The CDR3 coding sequence is TGTGCCAGAAAGAGCCAGGAGAGCTCCTACAATGAGCAGTTCTTC. V is TRBV5-8 and J is TRBJ2-1, with D hard to call. The germline V gene encodes CDR1 SGHTS and CDR2 YDEGEE. The CDR3 extends over 15 amino acids. V lost 8 bases and J lost 0, with 15 bases in between.

This clonotype came up many times. The V and J genes are TRBV18 and TRBJ2-2, with 8 bases aligning to TRBD1. The V gene end was trimmed by 0 bases and the J gene end by 4 bases; junction bases not matched to a gene: 1. The CDR3 extends over 15 amino acids. Germline lookup yields CDR1 KGHSH and CDR2 LQKENI. The DNA of the CDR3 is TGTGCCAGCTCACCACCGGACAGGGCCACCGGGGAGCTGTTTTTT. Translation: CASSPPDRATGELFF.

This clonotype came up many times. The CDR3 DNA reads as TGCGCCAGCAGCAAGGGACAGGTGGACACTGAAGCTTTCTTT. Translation gives CASSKGQVDTEAFF. J is TRBJ1-1 and V is TRBV5-1, with TRBD1 identical over 8 bases. Germline loops: CDR1 SGHRS, CDR2 YFSETQ. Losses at the gene ends were 4 bases for V and 3 bases for J; bases not matched to a gene: 5. The CDR3 runs 14 residues.

V is TRBV5-1 and J is TRBJ2-5; D is possibly TRBD1 (6 bases). The CDR3 is made up of 14 amino acids. Germline V gene data show CDR1 as SGHRS and CDR2 as YFSETQ. V was pared by 4 bases and J by 5 bases, with 15 bases between. CDR3 sequence: CASSHLRGEETQYF. The CDR3 DNA reads TGCGCCAGCAGCCATCTCAGGGGAGAGGAGACCCAGTACTTC.

There are many counts of this clonotype. This chain connects TRBV5-1 to TRBJ2-1, with 8 nucleotides matching TRBD1. This CDR3 is built from 14 residues. Germline V gene data show CDR1 as SGHRS and CDR2 as YFSETQ. The V segment lost 4 bases and the J segment 5 bases; nucleotides outside the gene matches: 5. CDR3 amino acids: CASSRTGPHNEQFF. DNA for the CDR3: TGCGCCAGCAGCCGGACAGGGCCCCACAATGAGCAGTTCTTC.

This clonotype was detected many times. This chain joins TRBV7-8 and TRBJ2-5; TRBD2 aligns across 7 bases. Germline V gene data show CDR1 as SGHVS and CDR2 as FQNEAQ. The CDR3 contains 15 residues. V trimming: 5 bases; J trimming: 6 bases; junction bases outside the gene matches: 12. The CDR3 nucleotides are TGTGCCAGCAGCCCTCCTCGGGGAGGGGATAAGACCCAGTACTTC. It codes for CASSPPRGGDKTQYF.

This chain joins TRBV6-1 and TRBJ1-6; 9 positions agree with TRBD1. The junction had 8 bases not matched to a gene; V was cut back by 8 bases and J by 6 bases. The CDR3 has 15 amino acids. Germline CDR1 MNHNS, CDR2 SASEGT. In DNA form, the CDR3 reads TGTGCCAGCTCCCTAACGGACAGGGGTAATTCACCCCTCCACTTT. Amino acids: CASSLTDRGNSPLHF.

In its sample, this clonotype was seen many times. This chain uses TRBV24-1 with TRBJ2-3; D ambiguous. CDR1 is KGHDR and CDR2 is SFDVKD in the germline V gene. There are 14 residues in the CDR3. Trimming took 2 bases from V and 2 from J, leaving 7 bases between them. The CDR3 spells CATSDSGITDTQYF. The CDR3 DNA reads TGTGCCACCAGTGATTCGGGCATCACAGATACGCAGTATTTT.

As to this clonotype: It may be a read error: a sequence one base away is much more abundant. The chain uses TRBV5-4 and TRBJ2-7; tentative D call: TRBD1 (5 bases). Per germline, CDR1 SGHNT and CDR2 YYREEE (reference sequence). V gave up 3 bases and J gave up 7 bases, with 23 bases separating them. This CDR3 is built from 16 residues. The CDR3 loop reads CASSSVQVPPYNEQYF. In DNA, the CDR3 is TGTGCCAGCAGCTCGGTACAGGTCCCCCCTTACAATGAGCAGTACTTC.

This clonotype has ten or more counts. This rearrangement joins TRBV27 to TRBJ2-5; TRBD1 matches 9 bases. This CDR3 is built from 15 residues. Unmatched junction bases numbered 7, after V lost 2 bases and J lost 6 bases. Germline CDR1 MNHEY, CDR2 SMNVEV (reference sequence). CDR3 nucleotide sequence: TGTGCCAGCAGTTTACCCCGGGACAGGGCAAAGACCCAGTACTTC. It encodes CASSLPRDRAKTQYF.

This clonotype was recorded at least ten times. This rearrangement joins TRBV11-3 to TRBJ2-7, with 8 bases lining up with TRBD1. Germline V gene data show CDR1 as SGHNT and CDR2 as YENEEA. With V trimmed by 5 bases and J by 6 bases, 3 bases remained unmatched. This CDR3 contains 12 residues. CDR3 coding DNA: TGTGCCAGCAGCCCAGGGGGCCCCGAGCAGTACTTC. Residues: CASSPGGPEQYF.

This clonotype occurred many times. The genes are TRBV5-8 and TRBJ1-1, with unresolved D. Trimming removed 1 base at V and 0 bases at J, with 10 bases between. Germline values: CDR1 SGHTS, CDR2 YDEGEE. The CDR3 spans 15 residues. The CDR3 protein is CASSLYQIMNTEAFF. CDR3 sequence (DNA): TGTGCCAGCAGCTTGTATCAGATAATGAACACTGAAGCTTTCTTT.

The CDR3 nucleotides read TGTGCCAGTAGTATGGGGTTTAATCCGACCGTTATCTACACCTTC. This encodes CASSMGFNPTVIYTF. J is TRBJ1-2 and V is TRBV19; D uncertain. Germline-derived CDR1 and CDR2 are LNHDA and SQIVND (reference sequence). Trimming left V 3 bases short and J 10 bases short, with 21 bases between. The CDR3 is 15 amino acids.

This clonotype was seen repeatedly, ten times or more. The gene calls are TRBV27 and TRBJ2-2; 9 bases are shared with TRBD1. In germline, CDR1 is MNHEY, CDR2 SMNVEV (reference sequence). This CDR3 contains 15 residues. Unmatched junction bases numbered 5, after V lost 5 bases and J lost 4 bases. The CDR3 coding sequence is TGTGCCAGCAGTCCGGCGGACAGGGGCACCGGGGAGCTGTTTTTT. Encoded protein: CASSPADRGTGELFF.

The chain uses TRBV2 and TRBJ2-7; 9 nucleotides agree with TRBD1. This CDR3 has 14 residues. Trimming cost V 3 bases and J 2 bases; bases outside gene matches: 2. Germline assignment: CDR1 SNHLY and CDR2 FYNNEI. The CDR3 loop reads CASSDGTGTYEQYF. The CDR3 DNA follows: TGTGCCAGCAGTGATGGGACAGGGACCTACGAGCAGTACTTC.

In DNA form, the CDR3 reads TGTGCCAGCAGCCCAACTCAGAGGCAAGAGACCCAGTACTTC. Amino acids: CASSPTQRQETQYF. This chain joins TRBV4-2 and TRBJ2-5, with unresolved D. The CDR3 is made up of 14 amino acids. V was pared by 4 bases and J by 2 bases, with 11 bases between. CDR1 and CDR2 from the germline V gene are LGHNA and YNFKEQ.

This clonotype was found many times. The chain has TRBV5-1 and TRBJ2-2; D call uncertain. V lost 4 bases, J lost 4 bases, and 17 bases lay in between. Germline V gene lookup returns CDR1 SGHRS and CDR2 YFSETQ. CDR3 length: 16 residues. CDR3 region: CASSQGPTLTTGELFF. DNA of the CDR3: TGCGCCAGCAGCCAAGGACCGACCTTGACCACCGGGGAGCTGTTTTTT.

This clonotype has a count of ten or more. The chain carries TRBV19 and TRBJ1-1; D not certain. Deletions cut 5 bases from V and 0 bases from J, with 7 bases between. The CDR3 totals 13 residues. The germline V gene has CDR1 LNHDA and CDR2 SQIVND (reference sequence). The CDR3 region is CASSGNLNTEAFF. DNA for the CDR3: TGTGCCAGTAGTGGAAATCTGAACACTGAAGCTTTCTTT.